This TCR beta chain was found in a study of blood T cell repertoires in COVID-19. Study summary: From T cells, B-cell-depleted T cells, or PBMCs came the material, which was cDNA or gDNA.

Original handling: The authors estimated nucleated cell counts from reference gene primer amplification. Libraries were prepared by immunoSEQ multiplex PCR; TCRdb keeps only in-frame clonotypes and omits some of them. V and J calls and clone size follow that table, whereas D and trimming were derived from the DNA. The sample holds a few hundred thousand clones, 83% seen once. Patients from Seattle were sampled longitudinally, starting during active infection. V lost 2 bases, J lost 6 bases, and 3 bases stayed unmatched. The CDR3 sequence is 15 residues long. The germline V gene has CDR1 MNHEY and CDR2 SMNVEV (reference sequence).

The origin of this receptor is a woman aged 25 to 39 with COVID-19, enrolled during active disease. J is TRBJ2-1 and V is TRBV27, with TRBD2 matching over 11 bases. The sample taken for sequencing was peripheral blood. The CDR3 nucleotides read TGTGCCAGCAGTTTACCCCTAGCGGGGGGCAATGAGCAGTTCTTC. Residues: CASSLPLAGGNEQFF.